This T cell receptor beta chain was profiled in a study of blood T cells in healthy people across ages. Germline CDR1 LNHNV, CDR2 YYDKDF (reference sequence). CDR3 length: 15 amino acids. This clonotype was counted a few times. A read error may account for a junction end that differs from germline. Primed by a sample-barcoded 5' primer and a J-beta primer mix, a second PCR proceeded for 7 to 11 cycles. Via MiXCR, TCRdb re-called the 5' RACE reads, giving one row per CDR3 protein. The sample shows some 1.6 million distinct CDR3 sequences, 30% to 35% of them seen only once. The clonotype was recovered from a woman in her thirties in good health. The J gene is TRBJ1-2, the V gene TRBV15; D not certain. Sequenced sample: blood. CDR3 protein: CATSRDLEANYGHTF. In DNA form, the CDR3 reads TGTGCCACCAGCAGAGATCTAGAGGCTAACTATGGCCACACCTTC.